Each of the 20 T cell receptor beta chains below was sequenced from the same sample in a study of T cells in localized non-small cell lung cancer. Profiled with immunoSEQ multiplex PCR; TCRdb holds only in-frame clones, not every one. This table holds approximately 41,000 clones, roughly nine tenths found once. This specimen was PBMCs, taken before any cancer treatment. These receptors were collected from a woman aged 40 to 75 with stage II lung adenocarcinoma.

The chain carries TRBV11-2 and TRBJ2-5; 7 bases map to TRBD2. CDR1 and CDR2 (germline): SGHAT, FQNNGV. J was trimmed by 0 bases and V by 1 base; bases with no gene match: 14. This CDR3 is built from 19 residues. DNA of the CDR3: TGTGCCAGCAGCTTAGTGGCGTTCGTGGCGGGAGCAGACCAAGAGACCCAGTACTTC. Translated, it gives CASSLVAFVAGADQETQYF.

V is TRBV5-1 and J is TRBJ2-3; possibly TRBD2 for D (7 bases). CDR3 size: 16 residues. Germline V gives CDR1 SGHRS, CDR2 YFSETQ. V lost 3 bases to trimming and J lost 4 bases, with 18 bases between them. CDR3: CASSSNGGAVADTQYF. The CDR3 region has the DNA TGCGCCAGCAGCTCAAATGGGGGGGCTGTGGCAGATACGCAGTATTTT. The whole variable domain, remainder taken from reference TRBV5-1 and TRBJ2-3, is KAGVTQTPRYLIKTRGQQVTLSCSPISGHRSVSWYQQTPGQGLQFLFEYFSETQRNKGNFPGRFSGRQFSNSRSEMNVSTLELGDSALYLCASSSNGGAVADTQYFGPGTRLTVL.

The chain has TRBV7-2 and TRBJ2-2; 12 bases line up with TRBD1. This CDR3 has 18 amino acids. CDR1 is SGHTA, CDR2 FQGNSA, per germline. Unmatched junction bases numbered 14, after V lost 5 bases and J lost 7 bases. CDR3 protein: CASSNRDRGRILNGELFF. DNA of the CDR3: TGTGCCAGCAGCAACCGGGACAGGGGGCGCATATTGAACGGGGAGCTGTTTTTT.

The J gene is TRBJ1-4, the V gene TRBV2, with TRBD1 matching 7 bases. The CDR3 sequence is 15 residues long. CDR1 is SNHLY and CDR2 is FYNNEI in the germline V gene. V shed 4 bases and J 12 bases; nucleotides not matched to a gene: 14. CDR3 residues: CASSGTGGASSELFF. In DNA, the CDR3 is TGTGCCAGCAGTGGGACAGGAGGGGCAAGTAGCGAACTGTTTTTT.

The V call is TRBV6-1, the J call TRBJ2-7; TRBD1 matches at 12 bases. The germline CDR1 and CDR2 sequences are MNHNS and SASEGT. This CDR3 contains 15 residues. The J segment lost 2 bases and the V segment lost 8 bases, leaving 7 bases of the junction unmatched. The chain's CDR3 is CASGTGGGFAYEQYF. CDR3 nucleotide sequence: TGTGCCAGCGGGACAGGGGGCGGGTTCGCCTACGAGCAGTACTTC.

The rearrangement links TRBV4-2 to TRBJ1-2; 9 positions match TRBD1. In germline, CDR1 is LGHNA, CDR2 YNFKEQ. The V gene end was trimmed by 1 base and the J gene end by 5 bases; junction bases not matched to a gene: 5. The CDR3 length is 15 residues. In DNA, the CDR3 is TGTGCCAGCAGCCAAGCACAGGGGGCAGGGTATGGCTACACCTTC. It encodes CASSQAQGAGYGYTF.

This clone was observed a single time. This chain links TRBV6-5 with TRBJ1-5; TRBD1 agrees at 7 bases. CDR1 MNHEY and CDR2 SVGAGI come from the germline V gene. The junction had 4 bases not matched to a gene; V was cut back by 6 bases and J by 2 bases. This CDR3 contains 14 residues. The CDR3 nucleotides are TGTGCCAGCAGACCCGACAGGGGCAATCAGCCCCAGCATTTT. It specifies CASRPDRGNQPQHF.

V is TRBV18 and J is TRBJ1-2; no firm D call. The CDR3 extends over 15 amino acids. Germline values: CDR1 KGHSH, CDR2 LQKENI. Trimming removed 3 bases at V and 4 bases at J, with 15 bases between. Here the CDR3 DNA reads TGTGCCAGCTCACCGCTGGTGAGCGTAAGCTATGGCTACACCTTC. This gives the protein CASSPLVSVSYGYTF.

This chain links TRBV5-4 with TRBJ1-2; 7 bases line up with TRBD1. V was clipped by 4 bases and J by 4 bases; unmatched bases: 10. CDR1 and CDR2 (germline): SGHNT, YYREEE (reference sequence). This CDR3 is 15 amino acids long. CDR3 sequence: CASSPEGDSLYGYTF. DNA for the CDR3: TGTGCCAGCAGCCCTGAGGGGGACAGCCTCTATGGCTACACCTTC.

This sequence joins TRBV2 and TRBJ2-3; D may be TRBD2 (5 bases). The CDR3 has 18 residues. Germline-derived CDR1 and CDR2 are SNHLY and FYNNEI. The V and J ends lost 6 bases and 0 bases respectively, with 22 bases between them. The CDR3 DNA is TGTGCCAGCAGCGGTAGACTACTGAACCGAGCCAGCACAGATACGCAGTATTTT. Its protein is CASSGRLLNRASTDTQYF.

The chain joins TRBV2 to TRBJ2-3; unclear D gene. The ends were cut back, 7 bases at V and 2 bases at J, with 10 bases in the middle. The germline V gene encodes CDR1 SNHLY and CDR2 FYNNEI. The length of the CDR3 is 13 residues. The CDR3 region is CASKLDVTDTQYF. The CDR3 DNA follows: TGTGCCAGCAAGTTGGACGTCACAGATACGCAGTATTTT.

The rearrangement joins TRBV27 to TRBJ1-3; D remains unclear. In germline, CDR1 is MNHEY, CDR2 SMNVEV (reference sequence). V dropped 4 bases and J dropped 5 bases, with 3 bases sitting between them. The CDR3 has 11 residues. The CDR3: CASSYRNTIYF. CDR3 coding DNA: TGTGCCAGCAGTTACCGAAACACCATATATTTT.

The chain combines TRBV11-2 with TRBJ1-1, with TRBD1 identical over 7 bases. CDR1 and CDR2 (germline): SGHAT, FQNNGV. This CDR3 has 13 residues. V lost 9 bases, J lost 4 bases, and 8 bases stayed unmatched. In DNA, the CDR3 is TGTGCCAGTTTGGAACAGGGGCCCACTGAAGCTTTCTTT. Residues: CASLEQGPTEAFF.

V gene TRBV19 combines with J gene TRBJ2-7; the D call may be TRBD1 or TRBD2 (5 bases each). The length of the CDR3 is 13 residues. V was cut by 5 bases and J by 7 bases, with 15 bases left in between. Per germline, CDR1 LNHDA and CDR2 SQIVND (reference sequence). CDR3 sequence: CASSQGPSGEQYF. The DNA for the CDR3 is TGTGCCAGTAGTCAGGGCCCCTCGGGGGAGCAGTACTTC. The variable domain in full, completed from reference TRBV19 and TRBJ2-7, reads DGGITQSPKYLFRKEGQNVTLSCEQNLNHDAMYWYRQDPGQGLRLIYYSQIVNDFQKGDIAEGYSVSREKKESFPLTVTSAQKNPTAFYLCASSQGPSGEQYFGPGTRLTVT.

The J gene is TRBJ2-5, the V gene TRBV5-1; D perhaps matches TRBD2 (5 bases). The CDR3 has 14 amino acids. CDR1 is SGHRS and CDR2 is YFSETQ in the germline V gene. V was shortened by 3 bases and J by 4 bases, with 13 bases between the two germline ends. The CDR3 bases are TGCGCCAGCAGCTACCCCGGGAACGCAGAGACCCAGTACTTC. Its protein product is CASSYPGNAETQYF.

The chain couples TRBV27 to TRBJ2-7; D is perhaps TRBD2 (7 bases). V lost 8 bases to trimming and J lost 4 bases, with 12 bases between them. The CDR3 spans 12 residues. CDR1 and CDR2 (germline): MNHEY, SMNVEV (reference sequence). CDR3 in DNA: TGTGCCAGCCGGGGGGCCAGATACGAGCAGTACTTC. It is translated as CASRGARYEQYF.

The chain links TRBV18 to TRBJ1-1, with D hard to call. V lost 2 bases, J lost 3 bases, and 7 bases lay in between. Germline-derived CDR1 and CDR2 are KGHSH and LQKENI. This CDR3 is built from 13 residues. In DNA, the CDR3 is TGTGCCAGCTCACCAGGGGAGCACACTGAAGCTTTCTTT. Encoded protein: CASSPGEHTEAFF.

This chain uses TRBV5-1 with TRBJ2-1, with no clear D. Per the germline V gene, CDR1 is SGHRS and CDR2 is YFSETQ. V lost 0 bases to trimming and J lost 3 bases, with 16 bases between them. This CDR3 region has 17 residues. CDR3 DNA: TGCGCCAGCAGCTTGGGTGTGGGCAGCACGCTCTACAATGAGCAGTTCTTC. Its protein product is CASSLGVGSTLYNEQFF.

The V call is TRBV28, the J call TRBJ2-3; TRBD1 might be the D (6 bases). The CDR3 is 13 amino acids. Trimming cost V 3 bases and J 9 bases, with 13 bases left between them. Germline lookup yields CDR1 MDHEN and CDR2 SYDVKM. CDR3 amino acids: CASSFYPGDTQYF. In nucleotides, the CDR3 is TGTGCCAGCAGTTTCTACCCAGGGGACACGCAGTATTTT. Combining the CDR3 with reference TRBV28 and TRBJ2-3 gives the whole variable domain DVKVTQSSRYLVKRTGEKVFLECVQDMDHENMFWYRQDPGLGLRLIYFSYDVKMKEKGDIPEGYSVSREKKERFSLILESASTNQTSMYLCASSFYPGDTQYFGPGTRLTVL.

The chain uses TRBV6-6 and TRBJ1-3; 7 bases map to TRBD1. The junction had 4 bases not matched to a gene; V was cut back by 6 bases and J by 2 bases. Germline V gene lookup returns CDR1 MNHNY and CDR2 SVGAGI (reference sequence). The CDR3 covers 14 residues. The CDR3 here is CASSRDSPGNTIYF. In DNA form, the CDR3 reads TGTGCCAGCAGCCGGGACAGCCCTGGAAACACCATATATTTT.